This is a list of T cell receptor beta chains from one sample in a study of T cell responses to AZD1222 COVID-19 vaccine. The repertoire was sequenced with immunoSEQ multiplex PCR; TCRdb's copy has only in-frame clones and lacks some. The repertoire holds 150,000 or so clones, with about nine tenths as singletons. Material: peripheral blood, obtained on day 0 of MenACWY control vaccination. These receptors were taken from an adult in good health. The CDR3 runs from the conserved cysteine through the conserved F or W. A D gene is named only where the DNA matches it firmly. Clone size is not always given. Where it is, it says once, few, many or a class for expanded clones.

CDR3,DNA,V,J,size,D
CASSPGAHNEQFF,TGTGCCAGCAGCCCCGGAGCTCACAATGAGCAGTTCTTC,TRBV11-3,TRBJ2-1,-,-
CASSEPRQKNQPQHF,TGTGCCAGCAGTGAACCCCGACAGAAAAATCAGCCCCAGCATTTT,TRBV6-1,TRBJ1-5,-,-
CASSPGESQPQHF,TGTGCCAGCTCTCCAGGGGAAAGTCAGCCCCAGCATTTT,TRBV18,TRBJ1-5,-,-
CASSLEGYSNQPQHF,TGCGCCAGCAGCTTAGAAGGGTATAGCAATCAGCCCCAGCATTTT,TRBV5-1,TRBJ1-5,-,-
CASSLSSGDETQYF,TGTGCCAGCAGCTTGAGTAGCGGGGATGAGACCCAGTACTTC,TRBV7-3,TRBJ2-5,-,TRBD2
CSVGWLTTDTQYF,TGCAGCGTTGGTTGGCTGACCACAGATACGCAGTATTTT,TRBV29-1,TRBJ2-3,-,-
CASSPRDGSFGYGYTF,TGTGCCAGCTCACCTAGGGACGGATCGTTTGGCTATGGCTACACCTTC,TRBV18,TRBJ1-2,-,-
CASSPSTGGMGGANVLTF,TGTGCCAGCAGTCCGTCGACAGGGGGCATGGGAGGGGCCAACGTCCTGACTTTC,TRBV27,TRBJ2-6,-,TRBD1
CASSLLSGYNSPLHF,TGTGCCAGCAGTTTATTATCGGGGTATAATTCACCCCTCCACTTT,TRBV28,TRBJ1-6,-,-
CASSFGGGTSGANVLTF,TGTGCCAGCAGCTTCGGCGGGGGTACCTCTGGGGCCAACGTCCTGACTTTC,TRBV7-3,TRBJ2-6,-,TRBD2
CASSEKGGANVLTF,TGTGCCAGCAGTGAGAAGGGAGGGGCCAACGTCCTGACTTTC,TRBV6-1,TRBJ2-6,few,-
CASSLQGATYEQYF,TGTGCCAGTAGCCTCCAGGGGGCAACCTACGAGCAGTACTTC,TRBV19,TRBJ2-7,few,TRBD1
CASSSFTDSGNTIYF,TGTGCCAGCAGTTCTTTTACAGATTCTGGAAACACCATATATTTT,TRBV6-5,TRBJ1-3,-,-
CASSWVGGGYTF,TGTGCCAGCAGTTGGGTTGGCGGCGGGTACACCTTC,TRBV12-3/TRBV12-4,TRBJ1-2,-,-
CASSVGGQGGGKLFF,TGTGCCAGCAGCGTAGGGGGACAGGGTGGAGGAAAACTGTTTTTT,TRBV9,TRBJ1-4,-,TRBD1
CASSPRETGNEKLFF,TGTGCCAGCAGCCCTAGGGAAACAGGGAATGAAAAACTGTTTTTT,TRBV7-9,TRBJ1-4,-,-
CASSLRTPHF,TGTGCCAGCAGTCTCCGGACGCCGCACTTC,TRBV27,TRBJ2-7,-,-
CASSPFRARAEAFF,TGTGCCAGCAGCCCCTTCCGGGCGAGGGCTGAAGCTTTCTTT,TRBV7-8,TRBJ1-1,-,-
CSVRGQGRETQYF,TGCAGCGTGCGGGGACAGGGGAGGGAGACCCAGTACTTC,TRBV29-1,TRBJ2-5,-,TRBD1
CASRADSLNTEAFF,TGTGCCAGCCGGGCGGACAGTTTGAACACTGAAGCTTTCTTT,TRBV9,TRBJ1-1,few,-
CAISDSYGLSYNSPLHF,TGTGCCATCAGTGACTCTTACGGACTCTCCTATAATTCACCCCTCCACTTT,TRBV10-3,TRBJ1-6,-,-
CASSLVAAGYGYTF,TGTGCCAGCAGCTTGGTGGCGGCGGGCTATGGCTACACCTTC,TRBV5-8,TRBJ1-2,once,-
CASSLLPGNTEAFF,TGTGCCAGCAGCCTTTTACCGGGGAACACTGAAGCTTTCTTT,TRBV9,TRBJ1-1,-,-
CASSQNPGQGNQPQHF,TGTGCCAGCAGCCAGAATCCGGGACAGGGGAATCAGCCCCAGCATTTT,TRBV14,TRBJ1-5,-,TRBD1
CASSSAPGQGIYEQYF,TGTGCCAGCAGCTCAGCTCCGGGACAGGGCATCTACGAGCAGTACTTC,TRBV5-5,TRBJ2-7,-,TRBD1
CASSLDHQETQYF,TGTGCCAGCAGCTTAGATCACCAAGAGACCCAGTACTTC,TRBV11-3,TRBJ2-5,-,-
CASRSSGFYGYTF,TGTGCCAGCAGGTCGAGTGGCTTCTATGGCTACACCTTC,TRBV6-4,TRBJ1-2,-,-
CASSLSGQGSEQYF,TGTGCCAGCAGCCTGTCGGGACAGGGGAGCGAGCAGTACTTC,TRBV7-9,TRBJ2-7,-,TRBD1
CATGQGGGYTF,TGTGCCACCGGACAGGGCGGTGGCTACACCTTC,TRBV28,TRBJ1-2,-,TRBD1
CAISLGGTEAFF,TGTGCCATCAGCTTGGGGGGCACTGAAGCTTTCTTT,TRBV10-3,TRBJ1-1,-,-